The 18 T cell receptor beta chains below all came from one sample that was sequenced in a study of blood T cells in healthy people across ages. PCR was performed a second time for about 7 to 12 cycles using a sample-barcoded 5' primer and a J-beta primer mix. TCRdb processed the 5' RACE reads anew with MiXCR; each CDR3 protein has one entry. The data show about 1.1 million distinct CDR3 sequences, with around two fifths seen just once and 13% held by the top ten. Material for sequencing was blood. These receptors all come from a man aged 18 to 35 in good health.

The chain combines TRBV20-1 with TRBJ2-1; TRBD2 might be the D (6 bases). The DNA end is more similar to TRBJ2-7, so the J call may be wrong. Looked up from germline, CDR1 is DFQATT and CDR2 is SNEGSKA (reference sequence). The CDR3 runs to 12 residues. CDR3 DNA: TGCAGTGCGGCCGGGACTTCAGATGAGCAGTACTTC. It translates to CSAAGTSDEQYF.

The table lists this clonotype with many counts. This could be a read error, since a much larger clone is one nucleotide away. The chain has TRBV4-3 and TRBJ2-1; unclear D gene. Germline loops: CDR1 LGHNA, CDR2 YSLEER. V lost 0 bases to trimming and J lost 3 bases, with 12 bases between them. CDR3 size: 16 residues. In DNA form, the CDR3 reads TGCGCCAGCAGCCAAGATCTACGAGAACGCTACAATGAGCAGTTCTTC. This translates into CASSQDLRERYNEQFF.

This clonotype was counted only a few times. The V and J genes are TRBV2 and TRBJ1-2; D unclear. V dropped 8 bases and J dropped 8 bases, with 15 bases sitting between them. The CDR3 is 12 residues long. Germline-derived CDR1 and CDR2 are SNHLY and FYNNEI. CDR3 in DNA: TGTGCCAGCGGTTACGGTGCGAGGGGCTACACCTTC. Translated, it gives CASGYGARGYTF.

The gene calls are TRBV11-3 and TRBJ2-3; no reliable D call. The V and J ends lost 2 bases and 2 bases respectively, with 8 bases between them. CDR1 and CDR2 from the germline V gene are SGHNT and YENEEA. This CDR3 has 14 residues. The CDR3 region is CASSLRHLTDTQYF. CDR3 nucleotide sequence: TGTGCCAGCAGCTTACGGCACCTCACAGATACGCAGTATTTT.

This clonotype appeared a few times. The genes are TRBV2 and TRBJ2-3; tentatively, D is TRBD2 (5 bases). V was clipped by 4 bases and J by 0 bases, with 8 bases between them. The CDR3 length is 14 residues. Per germline, CDR1 SNHLY and CDR2 FYNNEI. The CDR3 DNA reads TGTGCCAGCAGTGCGGAGCGGAGCACAGATACGCAGTATTTT. This codes for CASSAERSTDTQYF.

A single count supports this clonotype. A much larger clonotype is one base distant, so this may be a read error. J is TRBJ2-3 and V is TRBV10-3, with D unresolved. The CDR3 totals 12 residues. From germline, CDR1 is ENHRY and CDR2 SYGVKD. Trimming took off 6 bases at V and 6 bases at J, with 10 bases between the two ends. CDR3 sequence: CAISGPRDTQYF. As DNA, the CDR3 is TGTGCCATCAGCGGACCCCGGGATACGCAGTATTTT.

This clonotype appeared many times. CDR3 region: CASSFTAYGYTF. Here the CDR3 DNA reads TGTGCCAGCAGTTTCACAGCCTATGGCTACACCTTC. This rearrangement joins TRBV12-3 or TRBV12-4 to TRBJ1-2; D is unresolved. Trimming took off 3 bases at V and 4 bases at J, with 6 bases between the two ends. This CDR3 is 12 amino acids long.

This clonotype appeared once. One end of the junction does not line up with germline, which may come from a read error. This sequence joins TRBV12-3 or TRBV12-4 and TRBJ2-7, with D possibly matching TRBD1 (5 bases). CDR3 length equals 15 residues. The CDR3 loop is CASSLGGAYSHEQYF. For the CDR3, the DNA is TGTGCCAGCAGTTTAGGGGGCGCATACTCCCACGAGCAGTACTTC.

As for this clonotype: One end of the junction does not line up with germline, which may come from a read error. The chain recombines TRBV6-1 with TRBJ2-3; the match to TRBD1 covers 7 bases. The DNA matches TRBJ1-5 better at its end, which makes the J call doubtful. CDR1 is MNHNS and CDR2 is SASEGT in the germline V gene. This CDR3 comprises 14 residues. DNA for the CDR3: TGTGCCAGCAGGGAAGGGACAGCCTCAGATACGCAGCATTTT. It yields the protein CASREGTASDTQHF.

A remark on this clonotype: An end of the junction does not agree with germline; a read error may underlie this. The chain employs TRBV7-7 and TRBJ2-5, with a weak D call TRBD1 (5 bases). The CDR3 extends over 16 amino acids. The germline CDR1 and CDR2 sequences are SSHAT and FNYEAQ (reference sequence). CDR3 sequence (DNA): TGTGCTAGCAGCTTGGGCATTACGGCAGGGCAAGAGACCCAGTACTTC. Amino acids: CASSLGITAGQETQYF.

J is TRBJ2-7 and V is TRBV12-3 or TRBV12-4; possible D gene TRBD2, 6 bases. V lost 2 bases and J 7 bases, leaving 18 bases between the germline ends. This CDR3 region has 15 residues. DNA of the CDR3: TGTGCCAGCAGTTTACCTCGGGGTAGCGGCCATGAGCAGTACTTC. This translates into CASSLPRGSGHEQYF.

This clonotype was counted only a few times. The chain joins TRBV27 to TRBJ2-7; D call uncertain. V lost 3 bases to trimming and J lost 3 bases, with 9 bases between them. Looked up from germline, CDR1 is MNHEY and CDR2 is SMNVEV (reference sequence). There are 13 residues in the CDR3. CDR3 amino acids: CASSLWGGYEQYF. Here the CDR3 DNA reads TGTGCCAGCAGTTTGTGGGGTGGCTACGAGCAGTACTTC.

This clonotype was counted a few times. This clone may be a read error of a much larger clone one base away. The chain recombines TRBV7-2 with TRBJ1-6; no clear D. The germline V gene has CDR1 SGHTA and CDR2 FQGNSA. The CDR3 is made up of 15 amino acids. The CDR3 here is CASSLGVQEGSPPHF. The CDR3 DNA reads as TGTGCCAGCAGCTTAGGTGTGCAGGAGGGTTCACCCCCCCACTTT.

In regard to this clonotype: Sequence at one end of the junction differs from germline and may be a read error. This chain connects TRBV9 to TRBJ2-1; 9 bases align to TRBD2. Germline V gives CDR1 SGDLS, CDR2 YYNGEE. The CDR3 covers 15 residues. This CDR3 reads CASSQSGGSSNEQFF. As DNA, the CDR3 is TGTGCCAGCAGCCAGAGCGGGGGGTCCTCCAATGAGCAGTTCTTC.

The table lists this clonotype with a few counts. The V call is TRBV7-6, the J call TRBJ1-2; 7 nucleotides agree with TRBD1. CDR3 length: 15 amino acids. The germline CDR1 and CDR2 sequences are SGHVS and FNYEAQ. V shed 0 bases, J shed 5 bases, and the junction held 6 bases outside the gene matches. The CDR3 DNA is TGTGCCAGCAGCTTAGCTCCGGGACAGAGTTATGGCTACACCTTC. Its protein is CASSLAPGQSYGYTF.

V and J are TRBV7-9 and TRBJ1-2; D may be TRBD1 (6 bases). The V end lost 5 bases, the J end lost 3 bases, and 22 bases lay between the germline ends. Germline lookup yields CDR1 SEHNR and CDR2 FQNEAQ (reference sequence). The CDR3 sequence is 17 residues long. CDR3 protein: CASSPLLGGRGYYGYTF. In DNA form, the CDR3 reads TGTGCCAGCAGCCCGCTCCTGGGGGGCAGGGGATACTATGGCTACACCTTC.

V usage is TRBV6-5 and J usage is TRBJ2-3; the match to TRBD2 covers 13 bases. The CDR3 has 16 residues. From germline, CDR1 is MNHEY and CDR2 SVGAGI. Trimming at V came to 6 bases and at J to 1 base, leaving 4 bases not matched to a gene. CDR3: CASSRGTSGGTDTQYF. The CDR3 coding sequence is TGTGCCAGCAGCCGCGGGACTAGCGGGGGCACAGATACGCAGTATTTT.

This clonotype came up a few times. The genes are TRBV5-1 and TRBJ2-3; D remains ambiguous. With 3 bases removed from V and 6 bases from J, the gap between germline ends came to 14 bases. The V gene's germline CDR1 is SGHRS and CDR2 YFSETQ. The CDR3 is 14 residues long. CDR3 coding DNA: TGCGCCAGCAGCTCCCAGCCATCTACGGATACGCAGTATTTT. Protein product: CASSSQPSTDTQYF.